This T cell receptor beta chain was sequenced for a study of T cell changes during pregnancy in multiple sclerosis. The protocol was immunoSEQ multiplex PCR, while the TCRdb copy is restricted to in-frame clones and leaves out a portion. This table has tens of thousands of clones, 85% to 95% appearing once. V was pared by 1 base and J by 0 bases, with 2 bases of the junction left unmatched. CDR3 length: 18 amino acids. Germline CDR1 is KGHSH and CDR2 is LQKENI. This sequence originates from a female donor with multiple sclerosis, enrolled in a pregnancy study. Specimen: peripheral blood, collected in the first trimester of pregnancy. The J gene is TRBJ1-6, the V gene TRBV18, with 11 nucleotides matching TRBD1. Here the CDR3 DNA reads TGTGCCAGCTCACCACGGGACAGGGGGAGCTCCTATAATTCACCCCTCCACTTT. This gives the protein CASSPRDRGSSYNSPLHF. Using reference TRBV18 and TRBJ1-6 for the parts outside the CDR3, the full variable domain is NAGVMQNPRHLVRRRGQEARLRCSPMKGHSHVYWYRQLPEEGLKFMVYLQKENIIDESGMPKERFSAEFPKEGPSILRIQQVVRGDSAAYFCASSPRDRGSSYNSPLHFGNGTRLTVT.